The rows below give T cell receptor beta chains drawn from one sample of a study of radiotherapy plus CTLA-4 blockade in lung cancer. The data were produced by immunoSEQ multiplex PCR, yet TCRdb's version contains in-frame clones alone and is incomplete. The repertoire holds tens of thousands of clones, with roughly 60% as singletons. The sample here was peripheral blood, taken from a patient treated with radiotherapy plus ipilimumab. All receptors derive from a human donor with non-small cell lung cancer who had a partial response to radiotherapy plus ipilimumab. Each CDR3 is given with its conserved first and last residue. D genes are given only for firm matches. Size is stated for part of the rows, as once, few or many counts, or as a class when the clone is expanded.

v_gene	j_gene	d_gene	abundance	CDR3nt	CDR3aa
TRBV4-1	TRBJ2-4	TRBD2	.	TGCGCCAGCAGCCCAGGAGGACTAGCGGGGCGACTAGCCAAAAACATTCAGTACTTC	CASSPGGLAGRLAKNIQYF
TRBV6-5	TRBJ2-2	.	few	TGTGCCAGCAGTTCTAACGGGGGGCCGGACACCGGGGAGCTGTTTTTT	CASSSNGGPDTGELFF
TRBV5-1	TRBJ2-4	.	.	TGCGCCAGCAGCTTGGAGGGGGTGACAGGAAACATTCAGTACTTC	CASSLEGVTGNIQYF
TRBV6-5	TRBJ2-7	.	.	TGTGCCAGCAGTCGAGGGAACTCCTACGAGCAGTACTTC	CASSRGNSYEQYF
TRBV27	TRBJ2-1	TRBD1	.	TGTGCCAGCAGATCGGTAGGGACAGGGGACAATGAGCAGTTCTTC	CASRSVGTGDNEQFF
TRBV30	TRBJ2-7	.	.	TGTGCCTGGACGGACATTGAGAGCTCCTACGAGCAGTACTTC	CAWTDIESSYEQYF
TRBV7-3	TRBJ2-3	TRBD2	.	TGTGCCAGCAGCCGACGGGGGGGTAACACAGATACGCAGTATTTT	CASSRRGGNTDTQYF
TRBV2	TRBJ1-5	TRBD1	.	TGTGCCAGCAGCAAGGGGGCAGATCAGCCCCAGCATTTT	CASSKGADQPQHF
TRBV6-1	TRBJ1-6	TRBD1	few	TGTGCCAGCAGTACAGGGGACTCACCCCTCCACTTT	CASSTGDSPLHF
TRBV6-6	TRBJ2-1	TRBD2	.	TGTGCCAGCATCGAACAAGGACGGGAGGGAGGGGATGAGCAGTTCTTC	CASIEQGREGGDEQFF
TRBV6-6	TRBJ2-4	TRBD1	.	TGTGCCAGCAGTCAAACCGAGACAGGGGGCAGGAGCATTCAGTACTTC	CASSQTETGGRSIQYF
TRBV2	TRBJ2-3	.	.	TGTGCCAGTAAACCAGGGGTGGTCGCGGATACGCAGTATTTT	CASKPGVVADTQYF
TRBV11-2	TRBJ1-4	.	.	TGTGCCAGCAGCCCCTTAGGCAGGGGCGAAAAACTGTTTTTT	CASSPLGRGEKLFF
TRBV18	TRBJ1-1	.	.	TGTGCCAGCTCGGGGGGGAACCCTGAAGCTTTCTTT	CASSGGNPEAFF
TRBV7-3	TRBJ2-2	TRBD2	.	TGTGCCAGCAGCTCAACCATACTAGCGGGAGGTTCCCCCGGGGAGCTGTTTTTT	CASSSTILAGGSPGELFF
TRBV6-1	TRBJ1-2	TRBD1	.	TGTGCCAGCGTGACAGGGGAAGGCTACACCTTC	CASVTGEGYTF
TRBV30	TRBJ2-3	TRBD2	.	TGTGCCTGGGAACCGGGACTAACGGTGTCTACGCAGTATTTT	CAWEPGLTVSTQYF
TRBV30	TRBJ2-6	.	.	TGTGCCTGGAGTGTCGTGTCTGGGGCCAACGTCCTGACTTTC	CAWSVVSGANVLTF
TRBV5-1	TRBJ2-5	TRBD2	few	TGCGCCAGCAGCTCTGAACTAGCGGGAGGGCTCGGGGCCCAGTACTTC	CASSSELAGGLGAQYF
TRBV19	TRBJ2-7	TRBD2	many	TGTGCCAGTAGTATGGGCGGCGGGAGCTCCTACGAGCAGTACTTC	CASSMGGGSSYEQYF
TRBV19	TRBJ1-5	.	many	TGTGCCAGTAGTAAACAGGGTGAGTTTGCCAATCAGCCCCAGCATTTT	CASSKQGEFANQPQHF
TRBV6-5	TRBJ2-7	TRBD2	many	TGTGCCAGCAGTTCCCCCGCCGGGGGGAAGCCCTACGAGCAGTACTTC	CASSSPAGGKPYEQYF
TRBV19	TRBJ1-5	.	.	TGTGCCAGTAAGGGGGGGGCCTTTAGCAATCAGCCCCAGCATTTT	CASKGGAFSNQPQHF
TRBV5-6	TRBJ1-5	.	.	TGTGCCAGCAGCTATTCAGGGGGCAATCAGCCCCAGCATTTT	CASSYSGGNQPQHF
TRBV5-5	TRBJ2-7	.	.	TGTGCCTCCAGTGGGGCCCTCGAGCAGTACTTC	CASSGALEQYF
TRBV6-5	TRBJ1-4	.	.	TGTGCCAGCAGTTCGTCCAAGGGAGGGGTAGAAAAACTGTTTTTT	CASSSSKGGVEKLFF
TRBV6-1	TRBJ2-7	.	.	TGTGCCAGCAGATTAGAGGGTCGGCAGTACTTC	CASRLEGRQYF
TRBV5-5	TRBJ2-1	.	.	TGTGCCAGCAGCTCGGAACCGACAGGAGACCACAATGAGCAGTTCTTC	CASSSEPTGDHNEQFF
TRBV6-5	TRBJ2-3	TRBD2	few	TGTGCCAGCGGGGCGGGAGCAGGTAGCACAGATACGCAGTATTTT	CASGAGAGSTDTQYF
TRBV27	TRBJ1-2	TRBD1	few	TGTGCCAGCAGTCCCCGGGGACAGGGGGCGCGGGGCTACACCTTC	CASSPRGQGARGYTF
TRBV5-4	TRBJ2-3	.	once	TGTGCCAGCAGCTTGGACAGGGTGAGCACAGATACGCAGTATTTT	CASSLDRVSTDTQYF
TRBV18	TRBJ2-3	.	.	TGTGCCAGCTCACCACCGGGGAGGGATACGCAGTATTTT	CASSPPGRDTQYF
TRBV6-5	TRBJ1-4	.	few	TGTGCCAGCAGGGACTCGGACAGAAATGAAAAACTGTTTTTT	CASRDSDRNEKLFF
TRBV27	TRBJ1-2	TRBD1	.	TGTGCCAGCAGTACTAGGACAGGGCTCCAGTATGGCTACACCTTC	CASSTRTGLQYGYTF
TRBV15	TRBJ1-4	.	few	TGTGCCACCAGACGCGACAGTTTAGAAAAACTGTTTTTT	CATRRDSLEKLFF
TRBV18	TRBJ2-7	TRBD1	.	TGTGCCAGCTCACCCGGACAGGGGTCCTCCGAGCAGTACTTC	CASSPGQGSSEQYF
TRBV5-1	TRBJ2-7	.	.	TGCGCCAGCAGCTCCTCAGGGTCAATGACGGACGGGGAGCAGTACTTC	CASSSSGSMTDGEQYF
TRBV30	TRBJ2-1	.	.	TGTGCCTGGACGGGAAACTCCTACAATGAGCAGTTCTTC	CAWTGNSYNEQFF
TRBV11-2	TRBJ2-1	TRBD2	.	TGTGCCAGCAGCCAACGTTCGGGACTAGCGGGAGGAAATGAGCAGTTCTTC	CASSQRSGLAGGNEQFF
TRBV25-1	TRBJ2-7	.	.	TGTGCCAGCAGTGTCACGAGTCCGAGCTCCTACGAGCAGTACTTC	CASSVTSPSSYEQYF
TRBV5-6	TRBJ1-2	TRBD1	.	TGTGCCAGCAGCCTCTACGGACAGGGTCCTGATGGCTACACCTTC	CASSLYGQGPDGYTF
TRBV6-6	TRBJ2-2	.	.	TGTGCCAGCACCGACACAACGAACACCGGGGAGCTGTTTTTT	CASTDTTNTGELFF
TRBV9	TRBJ2-5	TRBD2	.	TGTGCCAGCAGCTTCGGGGGGGAGACCCAGTACTTC	CASSFGGETQYF
TRBV21-1	TRBJ1-5	.	.	TGTGCCAGCAGCAAGAATGGGGGCGATCAGCCCCAGCATTTT	CASSKNGGDQPQHF
TRBV5-4	TRBJ2-7	.	.	TGTGCCAGCAGCTTTTGGGGCCTGAGCTCCTACGAGCAGTACTTC	CASSFWGLSSYEQYF
TRBV5-1	TRBJ2-1	TRBD2	.	TGCGCCAGCAGCGGAATGGGACTAGCGGGAAGCTCCTACAATGAGCAGTTCTTC	CASSGMGLAGSSYNEQFF
TRBV7-9	TRBJ1-4	.	.	TGTGCCAGCAGCTTACACAAGGTCAGGGATGAAAAACTGTTTTTT	CASSLHKVRDEKLFF
TRBV30	TRBJ2-7	TRBD2	few	TGTGCCTGGAACCCTAGCGGGGGGGAAGAGCAGTACTTC	CAWNPSGGEEQYF
TRBV6-5	TRBJ2-3	.	few	TGTGCCAGCAGTCAAGACAGGTACACAGATACGCAGTATTTT	CASSQDRYTDTQYF
TRBV9	TRBJ1-2	.	.	TGTGCCAGCAGCGTAGGGTTAGGGGGCTATGGCTACACCTTC	CASSVGLGGYGYTF
TRBV4-3	TRBJ1-1	.	.	TGCGCCAGCAGCCAAGATGGTAACAGGGATGAAGCTTTCTTT	CASSQDGNRDEAFF
TRBV30	TRBJ2-1	TRBD2	.	TGTGCCTGGAGTTACATAGCGGGGGTGCAGTTCTTC	CAWSYIAGVQFF
TRBV7-2	TRBJ2-7	TRBD1	.	TGTGCCAGCAGCTTAGTCCGAGACAGGGGAGGCGAGCAGTACTTC	CASSLVRDRGGEQYF
TRBV7-2	TRBJ1-5	TRBD1	.	TGTGCCAGCAGCCGAGACAGGGGGCACAATCAGCCCCAGCATTTT	CASSRDRGHNQPQHF
TRBV6-1	TRBJ2-1	TRBD1	.	TGTGCCAGCAGTGTTGGACAGGGGTACAATGAGCAGTTCTTC	CASSVGQGYNEQFF